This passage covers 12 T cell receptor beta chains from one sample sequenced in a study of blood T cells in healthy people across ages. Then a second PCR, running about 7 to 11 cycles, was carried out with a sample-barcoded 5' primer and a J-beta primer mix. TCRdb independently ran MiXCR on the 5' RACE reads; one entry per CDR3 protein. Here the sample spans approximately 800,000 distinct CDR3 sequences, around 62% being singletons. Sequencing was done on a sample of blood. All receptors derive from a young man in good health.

The CDR3 DNA follows: TGTGCCAGCAGCCACTCACCCGGACTAGCGGGGTACACCGGGGAGCTGTTTTTT. Translated, it gives CASSHSPGLAGYTGELFF. The V gene is TRBV11-2, the J gene TRBJ2-2; 12 bases match TRBD2. V trimming: 5 bases; J trimming: 3 bases; junction bases outside the gene matches: 10. Germline V gene data show CDR1 as SGHAT and CDR2 as FQNNGV. The CDR3 is 18 residues long.

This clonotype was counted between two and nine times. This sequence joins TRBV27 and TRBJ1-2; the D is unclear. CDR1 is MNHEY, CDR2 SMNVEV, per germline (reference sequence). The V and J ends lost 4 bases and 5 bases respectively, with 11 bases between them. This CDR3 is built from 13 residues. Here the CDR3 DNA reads TGTGCCAGCAGTTACCCGGACGGTTATGGCTACACCTTC. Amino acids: CASSYPDGYGYTF.

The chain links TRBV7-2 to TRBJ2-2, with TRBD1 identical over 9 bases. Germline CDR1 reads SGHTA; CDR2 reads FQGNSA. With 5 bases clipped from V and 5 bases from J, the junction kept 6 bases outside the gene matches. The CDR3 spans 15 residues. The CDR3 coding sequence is TGTGCCAGCAGCCCCGGGACAGGGATGACCGGGGAGCTGTTTTTT. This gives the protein CASSPGTGMTGELFF.

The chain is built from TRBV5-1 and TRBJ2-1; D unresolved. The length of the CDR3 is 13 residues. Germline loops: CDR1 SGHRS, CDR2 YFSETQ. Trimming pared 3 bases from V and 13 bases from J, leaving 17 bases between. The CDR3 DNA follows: TGCGCCAGCAGCTCCGAGGCTTCCGAGACCCAGTTCTTC. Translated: CASSSEASETQFF.

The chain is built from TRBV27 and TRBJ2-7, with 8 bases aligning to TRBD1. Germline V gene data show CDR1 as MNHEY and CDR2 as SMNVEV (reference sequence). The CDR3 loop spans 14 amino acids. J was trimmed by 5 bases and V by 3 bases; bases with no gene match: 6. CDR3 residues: CASSFSRGRNEQYF. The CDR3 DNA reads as TGTGCCAGCAGTTTTAGCAGGGGGCGGAACGAGCAGTACTTC.

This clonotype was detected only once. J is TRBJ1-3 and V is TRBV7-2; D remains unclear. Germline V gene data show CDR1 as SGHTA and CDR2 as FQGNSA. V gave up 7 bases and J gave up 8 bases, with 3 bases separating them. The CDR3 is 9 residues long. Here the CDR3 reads CASIDTIYF. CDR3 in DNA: TGTGCCAGCATCGACACCATATATTTT.

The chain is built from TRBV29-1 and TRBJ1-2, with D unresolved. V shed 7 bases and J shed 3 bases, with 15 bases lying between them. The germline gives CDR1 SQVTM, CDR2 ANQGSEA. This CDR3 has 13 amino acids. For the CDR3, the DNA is TGCAGCGCCCCGACGGGGAAAGACTATGGCTACACCTTC. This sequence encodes CSAPTGKDYGYTF. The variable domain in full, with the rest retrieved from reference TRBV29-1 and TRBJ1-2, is SAVISQKPSRDICQRGTSLTIQCQVDSQVTMMFWYRQQPGQSLTLIATANQGSEATYESGFVIDKFPISRPNLTFSTLTVSNMSPEDSSIYLCSAPTGKDYGYTFGSGTRLTVV.

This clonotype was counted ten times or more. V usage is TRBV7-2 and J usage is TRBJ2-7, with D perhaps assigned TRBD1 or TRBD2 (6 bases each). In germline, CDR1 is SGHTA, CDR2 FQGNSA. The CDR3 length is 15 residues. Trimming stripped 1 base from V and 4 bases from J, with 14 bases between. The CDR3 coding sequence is TGTGCCAGCAGCTTAGTTCAAGAGGGGGGATACGAGCAGTACTTC. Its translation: CASSLVQEGGYEQYF.

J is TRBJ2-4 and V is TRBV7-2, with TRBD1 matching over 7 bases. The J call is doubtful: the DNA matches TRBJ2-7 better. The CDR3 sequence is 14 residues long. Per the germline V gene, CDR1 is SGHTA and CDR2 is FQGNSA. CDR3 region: CASSYPGQIYEQYF. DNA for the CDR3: TGTGCCAGCAGCTATCCGGGACAGATCTACGAGCAGTACTTC.

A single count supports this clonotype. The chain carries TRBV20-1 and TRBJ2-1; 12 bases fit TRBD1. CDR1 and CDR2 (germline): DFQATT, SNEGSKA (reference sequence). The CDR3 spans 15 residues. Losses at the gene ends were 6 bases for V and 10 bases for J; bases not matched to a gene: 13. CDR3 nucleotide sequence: TGCAGTGCAGATCCTCCGGGACAGGGGGCACGGGAGCAGTTCTTC. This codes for CSADPPGQGAREQFF.

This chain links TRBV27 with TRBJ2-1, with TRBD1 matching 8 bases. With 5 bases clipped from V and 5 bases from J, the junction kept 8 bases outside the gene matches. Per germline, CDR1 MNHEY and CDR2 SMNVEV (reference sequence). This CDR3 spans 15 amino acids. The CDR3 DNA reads TGTGCCAGCAGTCACCCCGGGACAGGTCACAATGAGCAGTTCTTC. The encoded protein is CASSHPGTGHNEQFF.

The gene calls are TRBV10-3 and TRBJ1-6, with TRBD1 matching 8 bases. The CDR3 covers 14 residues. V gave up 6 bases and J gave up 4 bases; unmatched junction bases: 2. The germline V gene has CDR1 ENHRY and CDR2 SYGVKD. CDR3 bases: TGTGCCATCAGGGGACAGGATTATAATTCACCCCTCCACTTT. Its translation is CAIRGQDYNSPLHF.